The 30 T cell receptor beta chains listed next were all sequenced from one sample in a study of type 1 regulatory T cells (dated by TCRdb to 2020 to 2023). The data were produced on an Illumina MiSeq. In TCRdb, the public reads were trimmed at Q25 with fastp and aligned with MiXCR, with productive beta chains retained. Under each unique CDR3 protein, matching rows form one entry showing the most common genes and DNA. For this sample there are roughly 21,000 distinct CDR3 sequences; roughly 50% appear just once. Of the sample, around 4.8% falls within the top ten clones. These receptors lack a known antigen. The sample taken for sequencing was cultured T cells, either the whole culture or a sorted T cell fraction (not recorded which). The source of these receptors is a human donor in good health.

This clonotype is classed as medium-sized (0.01 to 0.1%). The chain joins TRBV15 to TRBJ2-7, with D uncertain. The CDR3 loop spans 15 amino acids. In germline, CDR1 is LNHNV, CDR2 YYDKDF (reference sequence). V lost 0 bases and J lost 0, with 9 bases in between. CDR3 in amino acids: CATSRDRVPSYEQYF. CDR3 sequence (DNA): TGTGCCACCAGCAGAGATAGGGTTCCCTCCTACGAGCAGTACTTC.

The chain couples TRBV28 to TRBJ1-3, with a weak D call TRBD1 (5 bases). The CDR3 sequence is 14 residues long. Trimming took off 3 bases at V and 8 bases at J, with 14 bases between the two ends. In germline, CDR1 is MDHEN, CDR2 SYDVKM. In nucleotides, the CDR3 is TGTGCCAGCAGTTTCCCCCGGACAAAGGACACCATATATTTT. It encodes CASSFPRTKDTIYF. Full variable domain (outside the CDR3, taken from reference TRBV28 and TRBJ1-3): DVKVTQSSRYLVKRTGEKVFLECVQDMDHENMFWYRQDPGLGLRLIYFSYDVKMKEKGDIPEGYSVSREKKERFSLILESASTNQTSMYLCASSFPRTKDTIYFGEGSWLTVV.

This clonotype was recorded a few times. V usage is TRBV7-2 and J usage is TRBJ2-7, with 9 bases matching TRBD1. CDR3 size: 15 residues. The V gene's germline CDR1 is SGHTA and CDR2 FQGNSA. With V trimmed by 5 bases and J by 0 bases, 5 bases remained unmatched. The DNA of the CDR3 is TGTGCCAGCAGCGTCGGGACAGGGAGCTCCTACGAGCAGTACTTC. This codes for CASSVGTGSSYEQYF.

By frequency in the sample, this clonotype is medium-sized. CDR3 amino acids: CSARDPGQGTDTQYF. For the CDR3, the DNA is TGCAGTGCTAGAGATCCGGGACAGGGCACAGATACGCAGTATTTT. The chain combines TRBV20-1 with TRBJ2-3; 8 bases align to TRBD1. Looked up from germline, CDR1 is DFQATT and CDR2 is SNEGSKA (reference sequence). V gave up 0 bases and J gave up 1 base; unmatched junction bases: 3. The CDR3 covers 15 residues.

V and J are TRBV7-2 and TRBJ1-4; 9 positions match TRBD1. CDR3 length: 15 residues. V was pared by 2 bases and J by 8 bases, with 6 bases of the junction left unmatched. CDR1 and CDR2 from the germline V gene are SGHTA and FQGNSA. This CDR3 is CASSLRGQGFEKLFF. The CDR3 DNA follows: TGTGCCAGCAGCTTAAGGGGACAGGGCTTCGAAAAACTGTTTTTT.

The chain employs TRBV29-1 and TRBJ1-4; 7 bases agree with TRBD1. Trimming took 6 bases from V and 7 from J; bases not matched to a gene: 5. Germline loops: CDR1 SQVTM, CDR2 ANQGSEA. This CDR3 contains 12 residues. The CDR3 sequence is CSVRDSSEKLFF. DNA of the CDR3: TGCAGCGTACGGGACAGCTCTGAAAAACTGTTTTTT.

This chain uses TRBV6-5 with TRBJ1-1, with a tentative D call TRBD1 (6 bases). V was pared by 2 bases and J by 2 bases, with 15 bases between. This CDR3 has 16 amino acids. Germline V lookup: CDR1 MNHEY, CDR2 SVGAGI. The CDR3 nucleotides are TGTGCCAGCAGTTACGCCCACGGACAGCGAAACACTGAAGCTTTCTTT. Encoded protein: CASSYAHGQRNTEAFF.

This clonotype was counted only a few times. The gene calls are TRBV10-3 and TRBJ1-4; unclear D gene. Trimming pared 2 bases from V and 7 bases from J, leaving 8 bases between. There are 13 residues in the CDR3. Germline V gives CDR1 ENHRY, CDR2 SYGVKD. The CDR3: CAISERMGEKLFF. CDR3 nucleotide sequence: TGTGCCATCAGTGAGCGAATGGGTGAAAAACTGTTTTTT.

In this sample, this clonotype turned up a few times. J is TRBJ1-5 and V is TRBV2; D is perhaps TRBD1 (6 bases). V lost 1 base to trimming and J lost 4 bases, with 11 bases between them. The length of the CDR3 is 15 residues. Germline CDR1 SNHLY, CDR2 FYNNEI. CDR3 sequence reads: CASSEVRGKNQPQHF. In DNA, the CDR3 is TGTGCCAGCAGTGAAGTCAGGGGCAAGAATCAGCCCCAGCATTTT.

By frequency in the sample, this clonotype is medium-sized (0.01 to 0.1%). The chain carries TRBV28 and TRBJ2-7, with TRBD1 identical over 7 bases. There are 15 residues in the CDR3. From germline, CDR1 is MDHEN and CDR2 SYDVKM. V lost 5 bases to trimming and J lost 5 bases; unmatched junction nucleotides: 12. CDR3 loop: CASSKYRTGGNEQYF. The CDR3 DNA follows: TGTGCCAGCAGTAAATACCGGACAGGAGGTAACGAGCAGTACTTC.

This clonotype was observed a handful of times. The DNA for the CDR3 is TGTGCCAGCAGCTTGGTGTGGGGGGCGAGGGGCTATAATTCACCCCTCCACTTT. This codes for CASSLVWGARGYNSPLHF. V usage is TRBV5-8 and J usage is TRBJ1-6, with D maybe TRBD1 (6 bases). Germline CDR1 reads SGHTS; CDR2 reads YDEGEE. The CDR3 spans 18 residues. Trimming took off 0 bases at V and 3 bases at J, with 16 bases between the two ends.

This chain joins TRBV24-1 and TRBJ2-1; TRBD1 matches at 10 bases. The CDR3 is 18 residues long. With 5 bases clipped from V and 2 bases from J, the junction kept 11 bases outside the gene matches. From germline, CDR1 is KGHDR and CDR2 SFDVKD. CDR3 in DNA: TGTGCCACCAGTGGGCCCATTGGGACAGGGGATGCCTACAATGAGCAGTTCTTC. It yields the protein CATSGPIGTGDAYNEQFF.

The genes are TRBV10-3 and TRBJ2-1; 7 nucleotides match TRBD1. CDR1 is ENHRY, CDR2 SYGVKD, per germline. Germline trimming cut 6 bases from V and 6 bases from J; bases unmatched to any gene: 8. The CDR3 covers 14 residues. CDR3: CAIRTTGLGNEQFF. CDR3 bases: TGTGCCATCAGGACGACAGGGCTGGGCAATGAGCAGTTCTTC.

This clonotype was recorded only once. This chain uses TRBV7-9 with TRBJ1-2; D not certain. This CDR3 is 12 amino acids long. Germline-derived CDR1 and CDR2 are SEHNR and FQNEAQ (reference sequence). V dropped 2 bases and J dropped 3 bases, with 4 bases sitting between them. CDR3 bases: TGTGCCAGCAGCTTATATGACTATGGCTACACCTTC. Translation gives CASSLYDYGYTF.

J is TRBJ2-5 and V is TRBV4-2; TRBD1 is a possible D gene (5 bases). This CDR3 is built from 13 residues. The V gene's germline CDR1 is LGHNA and CDR2 YNFKEQ. V gave up 1 base and J gave up 7 bases, with 10 bases separating them. CDR3 in DNA: TGTGCCAGCAGCCAAGGGGGCCATCCGACCCAGTACTTC. Encoded protein: CASSQGGHPTQYF.

The chain recombines TRBV30 with TRBJ2-3; 8 bases line up with TRBD1. The CDR3 covers 14 residues. Trimming at V came to 1 base and at J to 4 bases, leaving 4 bases not matched to a gene. The V gene's germline CDR1 is GTSNPN and CDR2 SVGIG (reference sequence). CDR3 DNA: TGTGCCTGGAGTGGACAGGGGAGCTCAGATACGCAGTATTTT. Translating gives CAWSGQGSSDTQYF. Based on the CDR3 plus reference TRBV30 and TRBJ2-3, the full variable domain is SQTIHQWPATLVQPVGSPLSLECTVEGTSNPNLYWYRQAAGRGLQLLFYSVGIGQISSEVPQNLSASRPQDRQFILSSKKLLLSDSGFYLCAWSGQGSSDTQYFGPGTRLTVL.

V usage is TRBV15 and J usage is TRBJ2-2; D not resolved. The CDR3 has 14 residues. CDR1 is LNHNV and CDR2 is YYDKDF in the germline V gene (reference sequence). Trimming left V 6 bases short and J 4 bases short, with 12 bases between. The CDR3 region is CATRVRPFTGELFF. The DNA for the CDR3 is TGTGCCACCAGGGTCCGACCGTTCACCGGGGAGCTGTTTTTT.

This clonotype appeared a few times. The rearrangement uses TRBV4-1 and TRBJ2-7; 8 positions match TRBD2. Trimming removed 4 bases from V and 5 bases from J; junction bases left unmatched: 10. In germline, CDR1 is MGHRA, CDR2 YSYEKL. CDR3 length equals 15 residues. CDR3 coding DNA: TGCGCCAGCAGCCCCCCGTCCGGGACTAGGGACGAGCAGTACTTC. Translated: CASSPPSGTRDEQYF.

The gene calls are TRBV5-4 and TRBJ2-7; 7 bases align to TRBD1. The V gene's germline CDR1 is SGHNT and CDR2 YYREEE (reference sequence). The CDR3 is made up of 12 amino acids. After removal of 2 bases from V and 12 bases from J, the junction contained 8 bases not matched to a gene. The CDR3 reads CASSFPGTEMYF. DNA for the CDR3: TGTGCCAGCAGCTTTCCCGGGACAGAAATGTACTTC.

Of note for this clonotype: An end of the junction does not agree with germline; a read error may underlie this. The CDR3 here is CASSLDSSGNTIHF. The DNA for the CDR3 is TGCGCCAGCAGCTTAGACAGCTCTGGAAACACCATACATTTT. The chain joins TRBV5-1 to TRBJ1-3; D perhaps matches TRBD1 (5 bases). CDR3 length: 14 amino acids. CDR1 is SGHRS, CDR2 YFSETQ, per germline.

This clonotype appeared a few times. The rearrangement joins TRBV5-1 to TRBJ1-3; D not resolved. Trimming stripped 0 bases from V and 0 bases from J, with 4 bases between. There are 14 residues in the CDR3. The germline V gene encodes CDR1 SGHRS and CDR2 YFSETQ. DNA for the CDR3: TGCGCCAGCAGCTTGGCCGGCTCTGGAAACACCATATATTTT. It codes for CASSLAGSGNTIYF.

This chain uses TRBV7-2 with TRBJ2-1, with TRBD1 as a possible D gene (6 bases). Deletions cut 2 bases from V and 9 bases from J, with 17 bases between. This CDR3 comprises 15 residues. The germline CDR1 and CDR2 sequences are SGHTA and FQGNSA. CDR3 sequence (DNA): TGTGCCAGCAGCTTAACAGGGCTCGGGGTCGGTGAGCAGTTCTTC. Amino acids: CASSLTGLGVGEQFF.

Relative to its sample, this clonotype is medium-sized. The chain joins TRBV5-5 to TRBJ2-1; D unresolved. CDR1 and CDR2 from the germline V gene are SGHKS and YYEKEE (reference sequence). Trimming stripped 1 base from V and 0 bases from J, with 8 bases between. This CDR3 has 15 amino acids. CDR3 amino acids: CASSLTVPSYNEQFF. Here the CDR3 DNA reads TGTGCCAGCAGCTTGACGGTCCCCTCCTACAATGAGCAGTTCTTC.

The V gene is TRBV5-4, the J gene TRBJ1-2; D not resolved. The CDR3 runs to 14 residues. Trimming cost V 0 bases and J 0 bases, with 6 bases left between them. Germline V CDR1 and CDR2: SGHNT, YYREEE (reference sequence). This CDR3 is CASSLGRTNYGYTF. The CDR3 DNA reads as TGTGCCAGCAGCTTGGGGAGAACTAACTATGGCTACACCTTC. The variable domain in full, completed from reference TRBV5-4 and TRBJ1-2, reads ETGVTQSPTHLIKTRGQQVTLRCSSQSGHNTVSWYQQALGQGPQFIFQYYREEENGRGNFPPRFSGLQFPNYSSELNVNALELDDSALYLCASSLGRTNYGYTFGSGTRLTVV.

The chain carries TRBV5-4 and TRBJ2-7, with D possibly TRBD2 on 6 matching bases. V lost 2 bases and J 7 bases, leaving 16 bases between the germline ends. Germline CDR1 and CDR2: SGHNT and YYREEE (reference sequence). This CDR3 has 14 amino acids. Here the CDR3 DNA reads TGTGCCAGCAGCTTATCCGGCGGGGTAGGGGAGCAGTACTTC. Encoded protein: CASSLSGGVGEQYF.

The sample holds a few counts of this clonotype. V and J are TRBV18 and TRBJ2-5; D gene unclear. CDR1 and CDR2 from the germline V gene are KGHSH and LQKENI. The CDR3 loop spans 12 amino acids. V dropped 3 bases and J dropped 0 bases, with 2 bases sitting between them. The DNA for the CDR3 is TGTGCCAGCTCACCTTACCAAGAGACCCAGTACTTC. Translated: CASSPYQETQYF.

The genes are TRBV18 and TRBJ1-1, with 11 bases identical to TRBD1. The CDR3 spans 15 residues. Germline V CDR1 and CDR2: KGHSH, LQKENI. V lost 6 bases to trimming and J lost 1 base; unmatched junction nucleotides: 4. The CDR3 reads CASSDRGLRNTEAFF. CDR3 coding DNA: TGTGCCAGCTCGGACAGGGGGCTTCGGAACACTGAAGCTTTCTTT.

The chain combines TRBV5-1 with TRBJ1-1; maybe TRBD1 (5 bases). Germline V gene lookup returns CDR1 SGHRS and CDR2 YFSETQ. The CDR3 contains 14 residues. V lost 4 bases and J lost 5, with 15 bases in between. The CDR3 loop is CASSPGTRNTEAFF. In DNA, the CDR3 is TGCGCCAGCAGCCCCGGGACGAGGAATACTGAAGCTTTCTTT.

J is TRBJ2-7 and V is TRBV20-1; TRBD1 or TRBD2 may be the D gene (5 bases each). The germline CDR1 and CDR2 sequences are DFQATT and SNEGSKA (reference sequence). With 4 bases removed from V and 2 bases from J, the gap between germline ends came to 15 bases. The CDR3 contains 14 residues. The CDR3 here is CSATSPGTPYEQYF. In DNA, the CDR3 is TGCAGTGCTACAAGCCCCGGGACCCCCTACGAGCAGTACTTC.

The rearrangement links TRBV4-1 to TRBJ1-1; D gene unclear. Between the trimmed V and J ends, which lost 2 bases and 7 bases, there was a span of 20 bases. The CDR3 has 16 amino acids. In germline, CDR1 is MGHRA, CDR2 YSYEKL. The CDR3 region has the DNA TGCGCCAGCAGCCAAAGCCCTTCGAGGGAATTGGGTGAAGCTTTCTTT. Translation: CASSQSPSRELGEAFF.